Below are 30 T cell receptor beta chains sequenced from a single sample in a study of shared clonotypes between healthy human individuals. Assay used: immunoSEQ multiplex PCR; TCRdb lists only in-frame clones, some missing. This sample has some 350,000 clones, with around 72% found just once. Sample: memory CD4+ T cells sorted from blood. Subset meaning: CD45RA-negative fraction. The receptors shown here come from a man younger than 45 in good health.

J is TRBJ2-5 and V is TRBV5-1; 9 positions agree with TRBD2. CDR3 length: 17 amino acids. CDR1 and CDR2 from the germline V gene are SGHRS and YFSETQ. The junction had 10 bases not matched to a gene; V was cut back by 2 bases and J by 2 bases. The CDR3 bases are TGCGCCAGCAGCTTAAGTCTAGCGGGAAACCTACAAGAGACCCAGTACTTC. It translates to CASSLSLAGNLQETQYF.

The chain joins TRBV18 to TRBJ1-2, with D possibly being TRBD1 (5 bases). V dropped 6 bases and J dropped 6 bases, with 17 bases sitting between them. CDR1 and CDR2 (germline): KGHSH, LQKENI. The CDR3 loop spans 14 amino acids. The CDR3: CASSTRGWGDGYTF. DNA for the CDR3: TGTGCCAGCTCCACCAGAGGATGGGGCGATGGCTACACCTTC.

The chain carries TRBV11-1 and TRBJ1-3; D might be TRBD1 (5 bases). This CDR3 spans 16 amino acids. Trimming shortened V by 5 bases and J by 2 bases, and 16 bases separated the two germline ends. CDR1 is SGHAT, CDR2 FQDESV, per germline (reference sequence). DNA of the CDR3: TGTGCCAGCAGCAGTTCCGGGGCAGCAACTGGAAACACCATATATTTT. It translates to CASSSSGAATGNTIYF.

The chain links TRBV9 to TRBJ2-5; 7 bases agree with TRBD2. J lost 2 bases, V lost 1 base, and 8 bases had no gene match. Germline V CDR1 and CDR2: SGDLS, YYNGEE. This CDR3 region has 16 residues. The CDR3 bases are TGTGCCAGCAGCGTAACAACCTCTAGCGGACAAGAGACCCAGTACTTC. It codes for CASSVTTSSGQETQYF.

This chain links TRBV5-4 with TRBJ2-4; TRBD1 or TRBD2 may be the D gene (5 bases each). The CDR3 has 16 amino acids. V lost 1 base, J lost 0 bases, and 11 bases lay in between. Germline V gene lookup returns CDR1 SGHNT and CDR2 YYREEE (reference sequence). The CDR3 region is CASSLKGTQAKNIQYF. The CDR3 coding sequence is TGTGCCAGCAGCTTGAAAGGGACCCAAGCCAAAAACATTCAGTACTTC.

This sequence joins TRBV4-3 and TRBJ2-3, with 10 bases matching TRBD1. The V gene's germline CDR1 is LGHNA and CDR2 YSLEER. V gave up 2 bases and J gave up 9 bases; unmatched junction bases: 14. This CDR3 comprises 17 residues. Here the CDR3 reads CASSQLHRDRGFDTQYF. The DNA of the CDR3 is TGCGCCAGCAGCCAATTACACCGGGACAGGGGATTCGACACGCAGTATTTT.

The V call is TRBV7-6, the J call TRBJ2-7; 7 bases align to TRBD2. After removal of 0 bases from V and 1 base from J, the junction contained 6 bases not matched to a gene. CDR3 length equals 16 residues. Germline values: CDR1 SGHVS, CDR2 FNYEAQ. This chain's CDR3 is CASSLAGGSDSYEQYF. DNA for the CDR3: TGTGCCAGCAGCTTAGCGGGCGGGAGCGATTCCTACGAGCAGTACTTC.

V gene TRBV7-8 combines with J gene TRBJ2-5, with 8 bases fitting TRBD1. This CDR3 has 14 amino acids. The germline gives CDR1 SGHVS, CDR2 FQNEAQ. Losses at the gene ends were 5 bases for V and 2 bases for J; bases not matched to a gene: 4. CDR3 nucleotide sequence: TGTGCCAGCAGCCAACGGACAGGGCAAGAGACCCAGTACTTC. It translates to CASSQRTGQETQYF.

This clone was detected a few times. The identical CDR3 is also encoded by other nucleotide sequences in the sample. This rearrangement joins TRBV6-5 to TRBJ2-2, with 9 bases fitting TRBD1. After removal of 9 bases from V and 4 bases from J, the junction contained 3 bases not matched to a gene. The CDR3 totals 13 residues. The germline CDR1 and CDR2 sequences are MNHEY and SVGAGI. CDR3 region: CASQDRGTGELFF. Here the CDR3 DNA reads TGTGCCAGTCAGGACAGGGGCACCGGGGAGCTGTTTTTT.

The chain joins TRBV27 to TRBJ2-3; perhaps TRBD1 as D (5 bases). The germline V and J ends were trimmed by 6 bases and 5 bases, with 15 bases remaining between them. Germline CDR1 reads MNHEY; CDR2 reads SMNVEV (reference sequence). The CDR3 spans 14 residues. This CDR3 reads CASSPRQGKDTQYF. The CDR3, as DNA: TGTGCCAGCAGCCCACGCCAGGGAAAAGATACGCAGTATTTT.

This CDR3 is CASNPGGSPDTQYF. In nucleotides, the CDR3 is TGTGCCAGCAACCCAGGGGGCAGCCCAGATACGCAGTATTTT. The genes are TRBV9 and TRBJ2-3, with 8 bases that match TRBD1. This CDR3 region has 14 residues. Germline loops: CDR1 SGDLS, CDR2 YYNGEE. V lost 6 bases to trimming and J lost 4 bases; unmatched junction nucleotides: 7.

The chain uses TRBV5-4 and TRBJ2-3; TRBD2 matches at 11 bases. The CDR3 covers 17 residues. The germline V gene encodes CDR1 SGHNT and CDR2 YYREEE (reference sequence). Germline trimming cut 4 bases from V and 5 bases from J; bases unmatched to any gene: 12. DNA for the CDR3: TGTGCCAGCAGCCCGCGACTAGCGGGAAGGGGCAGAGATACGCAGTATTTT. This encodes CASSPRLAGRGRDTQYF. Using reference TRBV5-4 and TRBJ2-3 for the parts outside the CDR3, the full variable domain is ETGVTQSPTHLIKTRGQQVTLRCSSQSGHNTVSWYQQALGQGPQFIFQYYREEENGRGNFPPRFSGLQFPNYSSELNVNALELDDSALYLCASSPRLAGRGRDTQYFGPGTRLTVL.

Concerning this clone itself: A far more abundant clone sits one base away, making this likely a read error. This chain uses TRBV6-6 with TRBJ1-3; D remains unclear. Trimming stripped 7 bases from V and 7 bases from J, with 14 bases between. CDR1 MNHNY and CDR2 SVGAGI come from the germline V gene (reference sequence). The length of the CDR3 is 13 residues. The CDR3 spells CASTPRRENTIYF. CDR3 sequence (DNA): TGTGCCAGCACTCCCAGGAGGGAGAACACCATATATTTT.

As to this clone: The junction and the germline gene differ at one end; a read error may be behind it. This chain joins TRBV29-1 and TRBJ1-1, with 7 positions matching TRBD1. The V gene's germline CDR1 is SQVTM and CDR2 ANQGSEA. There are 9 residues in the CDR3. The CDR3 region is CSVDQDRAF. The CDR3 DNA follows: TGCAGCGTTGACCAAGACAGGGCCTTT.

The rearrangement joins TRBV11-2 to TRBJ2-7, with 8 bases fitting TRBD2. Trimming at V came to 2 bases and at J to 1 base, leaving 16 bases not matched to a gene. CDR1 is SGHAT and CDR2 is FQNNGV in the germline V gene. This CDR3 is 19 amino acids long. The CDR3 DNA sequence: TGTGCCAGCAGCTTATGGCGGGCTGAAAGCGGGAGTTGGTCCTACGAGCAGTACTTC. It specifies CASSLWRAESGSWSYEQYF.

This rearrangement joins TRBV19 to TRBJ2-5; the D gene could be TRBD1 or TRBD2 (6 bases each). Germline V gives CDR1 LNHDA, CDR2 SQIVND (reference sequence). This CDR3 spans 14 amino acids. The germline V and J ends were trimmed by 3 bases and 5 bases, with 13 bases remaining between them. CDR3 nucleotide sequence: TGTGCCAGTAGTATCACGGGGGCAAGGGAGACCCAGTACTTC. It encodes CASSITGARETQYF.

The chain couples TRBV28 to TRBJ1-2, with D possibly matching TRBD1 (6 bases). Germline loops: CDR1 MDHEN, CDR2 SYDVKM. The CDR3 contains 13 residues. V was cut by 6 bases and J by 5 bases, with 13 bases left in between. CDR3 residues: CASRVPGQYGYTF. CDR3 in DNA: TGTGCCAGCAGGGTACCGGGACAATATGGCTACACCTTC.

This clone was seen many times. J is TRBJ1-1 and V is TRBV6-1; D gene uncertain. The CDR3 sequence is 13 residues long. Trimming took off 8 bases at V and 0 bases at J, with 10 bases between the two ends. CDR1 and CDR2 from the germline V gene are MNHNS and SASEGT. CDR3 in amino acids: CASRSSMNTEAFF. The CDR3 region has the DNA TGTGCCAGCCGGAGTAGCATGAACACTGAAGCTTTCTTT.

The rearrangement uses TRBV18 and TRBJ2-1; 8 nucleotides match TRBD2. The V and J ends lost 5 bases and 6 bases, in that order; junction bases with no gene match: 9. The CDR3 runs 15 residues. CDR1 is KGHSH and CDR2 is LQKENI in the germline V gene. Here the CDR3 DNA reads TGTGCCAGCTCAACGTCCGGGACTAGAGGCAATGAGCAGTTCTTC. It translates to CASSTSGTRGNEQFF.

The rearrangement uses TRBV14 and TRBJ1-1; 7 bases line up with TRBD1. The ends lost 4 bases at V and 4 bases at J; junction bases unmatched: 21. CDR3 length equals 19 residues. Germline V gene lookup returns CDR1 SGHDN and CDR2 FVKESK. The CDR3 region has the DNA TGTGCCAGCAGCCTCCACTTCCGACAGGGCCAATATGGTGCCACTGAAGCTTTCTTT. This codes for CASSLHFRQGQYGATEAFF.

The chain uses TRBV10-3 and TRBJ2-1, with 7 bases fitting TRBD1. Germline lookup yields CDR1 ENHRY and CDR2 SYGVKD. Germline trimming cut 6 bases from V and 15 bases from J; bases unmatched to any gene: 8. The CDR3 has 11 residues. CDR3 nucleotide sequence: TGTGCCATCAGAGGGGGCAGGGTTGCGTTCTTC. This codes for CAIRGGRVAFF.

V usage is TRBV11-2 and J usage is TRBJ2-5; TRBD2 aligns across 12 bases. Trimming at V came to 5 bases and at J to 5 bases, leaving 6 bases not matched to a gene. Germline CDR1 and CDR2: SGHAT and FQNNGV. CDR3 size: 15 residues. The CDR3 reads CASSPTSGSVETQYF. CDR3 in DNA: TGTGCCAGCAGCCCGACTAGCGGGAGCGTCGAGACCCAGTACTTC.

This clone has more than one count but fewer than ten. The V call is TRBV7-2, the J call TRBJ1-2, with D possibly being TRBD1 (5 bases). The ends were cut back, 5 bases at V and 2 bases at J, with 21 bases in the middle. Germline V lookup: CDR1 SGHTA, CDR2 FQGNSA. The CDR3 has 17 residues. The CDR3 DNA is TGTGCCAGCAGCCCTAGACGAAGGGACGTGGGAAACTATGGCTACACCTTC. It translates to CASSPRRRDVGNYGYTF. Combining the CDR3 with reference TRBV7-2 and TRBJ1-2 gives the whole variable domain GAGVSQSPSNKVTEKGKDVELRCDPISGHTALYWYRQSLGQGLEFLIYFQGNSAPDKSGLPSDRFSAERTGGSVSTLTIQRTQQEDSAVYLCASSPRRRDVGNYGYTFGSGTRLTVV.

This chain uses TRBV19 with TRBJ1-5, with D hard to call. The V gene's germline CDR1 is LNHDA and CDR2 SQIVND (reference sequence). This CDR3 contains 14 residues. V dropped 3 bases and J dropped 7 bases, with 13 bases sitting between them. CDR3 residues: CASSISSPQQPQHF. Written as DNA, the CDR3 is TGTGCCAGTAGTATTTCAAGCCCCCAGCAGCCCCAGCATTTT.

This clone was observed a handful of times. This chain connects TRBV28 to TRBJ1-5; tentatively, D is TRBD1 (5 bases). The length of the CDR3 is 15 residues. In germline, CDR1 is MDHEN, CDR2 SYDVKM. The ends were cut back, 6 bases at V and 6 bases at J, with 18 bases in the middle. The CDR3 DNA sequence: TGTGCCAGCAGGTACTCCGGGACGGGCGGTCAGCCCCAGCATTTT. This sequence encodes CASRYSGTGGQPQHF.

Written as DNA, the CDR3 is TGTGCCAGCACGCGCGGGGAGGGCGAGCAGTACTTC. This sequence encodes CASTRGEGEQYF. This chain connects TRBV6-5 to TRBJ2-7, with 7 bases identical to TRBD2. CDR1 and CDR2 from the germline V gene are MNHEY and SVGAGI. The length of the CDR3 is 12 residues. V trimming: 7 bases; J trimming: 6 bases; junction bases outside the gene matches: 6.

As to this clone: Other nucleotide sequences from this sample produce the same CDR3. CDR3 protein: CASSLLAGGQETQYF. The DNA for the CDR3 is TGCGCCAGCAGCTTGTTAGCGGGAGGGCAAGAGACCCAGTACTTC. The chain uses TRBV5-1 and TRBJ2-5; the match to TRBD2 covers 11 bases. This CDR3 is built from 15 residues. CDR1 is SGHRS and CDR2 is YFSETQ in the germline V gene. With 1 base clipped from V and 2 bases from J, the junction kept 1 base outside the gene matches.

This clone has only a few counts. This sequence joins TRBV14 and TRBJ1-5; D remains unclear. Germline V CDR1 and CDR2: SGHDN, FVKESK. V lost 0 bases and J 4 bases, leaving 4 bases between the germline ends. This CDR3 has 13 amino acids. The CDR3 sequence: CASSQERNQPQHF. In DNA, the CDR3 is TGTGCCAGCAGCCAAGAAAGGAATCAGCCCCAGCATTTT.

The chain links TRBV19 to TRBJ2-2; the match to TRBD2 covers 10 bases. After removal of 6 bases from V and 7 bases from J, the junction contained 5 bases not matched to a gene. Germline loops: CDR1 LNHDA, CDR2 SQIVND (reference sequence). The CDR3 contains 14 residues. The CDR3 loop is CASRLAGLSGELFF. The CDR3, as DNA: TGTGCCAGTAGACTAGCGGGACTGAGCGGGGAGCTGTTTTTT.

The V and J genes are TRBV5-6 and TRBJ2-1; 8 positions agree with TRBD2. Germline loops: CDR1 SGHDT, CDR2 YYEEEE. V was pared by 4 bases and J by 7 bases, with 16 bases of the junction left unmatched. The length of the CDR3 is 17 residues. The CDR3 spells CASSHTSQREFANEQFF. CDR3 sequence (DNA): TGTGCCAGCAGCCATACCTCGCAGCGGGAGTTCGCTAATGAGCAGTTCTTC.